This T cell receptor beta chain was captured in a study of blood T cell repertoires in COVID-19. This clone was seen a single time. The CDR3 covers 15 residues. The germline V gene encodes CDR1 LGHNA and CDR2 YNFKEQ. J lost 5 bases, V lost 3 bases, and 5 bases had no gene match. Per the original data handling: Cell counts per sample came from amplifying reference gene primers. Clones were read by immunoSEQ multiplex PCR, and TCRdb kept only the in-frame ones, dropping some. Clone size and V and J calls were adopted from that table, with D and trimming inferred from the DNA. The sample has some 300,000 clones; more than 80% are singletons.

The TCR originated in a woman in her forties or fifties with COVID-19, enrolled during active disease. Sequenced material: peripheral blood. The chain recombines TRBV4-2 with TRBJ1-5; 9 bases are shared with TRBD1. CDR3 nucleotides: TGTGCCAGCAGCCAGAAACAGGGGGCGGATCAGCCCCAGCATTTT. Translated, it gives CASSQKQGADQPQHF.